These T cell receptor beta chains were read from a single sample in a study of T cell responses to AZD1222 COVID-19 vaccine. Repertoires were generated with immunoSEQ multiplex PCR, while TCRdb's copy carries only in-frame clones and drops some. The profile shows some 130,000 clones, around 90% of them singletons. This specimen consisted of peripheral blood, obtained on day 0 of AZD1222 vaccination. The source is an adult in good health. The CDR3 runs from the conserved cysteine through the conserved F or W. A D gene is named only where the DNA matches it firmly. Some rows have no size entry. The others give once, few or many, or a class for an expanded clone.

j_gene	abundance	d_gene	v_gene	CDR3aa	CDR3nt
TRBJ1-2	.	TRBD1	TRBV30	CAWRGQAIYGYTF	TGTGCCTGGAGAGGACAGGCCATCTATGGCTACACCTTC
TRBJ1-5	.	TRBD1	TRBV6-1	CASSEWDRGGSQPQHF	TGTGCCAGCAGTGAATGGGACAGGGGTGGTAGTCAGCCCCAGCATTTT
TRBJ2-5	.	TRBD2	TRBV27	CASSLLPAAGVGETQYF	TGTGCCAGCAGTCTCCTTCCCGCGGCGGGAGTAGGGGAGACCCAGTACTTC
TRBJ1-2	.	.	TRBV5-6	CASSTRVQTNYGYTF	TGTGCCAGCAGCACCCGGGTGCAGACTAACTATGGCTACACCTTC
TRBJ1-1	.	.	TRBV18	CASSPPFGTINTEAFF	TGTGCCAGCTCACCACCCTTTGGGACAATTAACACTGAAGCTTTCTTT
TRBJ1-2	once	.	TRBV28	CASSFRAYGYTF	TGTGCCAGCAGTTTTCGTGCCTATGGCTACACCTTC
TRBJ2-3	.	TRBD2	TRBV7-3	CASSPRGGGTDTQYF	TGTGCCAGCAGCCCCCGGGGGGGCGGCACAGATACGCAGTATTTT
TRBJ1-5	.	.	TRBV28	CATSNSNQPQHF	TGTGCCACCTCGAATAGCAATCAGCCCCAGCATTTT
TRBJ1-2	.	TRBD1	TRBV4-2	CASSLRTGELDGYTF	TGTGCCAGCAGCCTAAGGACAGGGGAATTGGACGGCTACACCTTC
TRBJ1-2	.	.	TRBV3-1/TRBV3-2	CATQKYPPGQFNYGYTF	TGTGCCACCCAAAAGTACCCTCCCGGACAATTTAACTATGGCTACACCTTC
TRBJ1-5	.	TRBD1	TRBV28	CASSFDRGSQPQHF	TGTGCCAGCAGTTTTGACAGGGGCAGTCAGCCCCAGCATTTT
TRBJ1-3	.	.	TRBV6-2/TRBV6-3	CASSYLRGPSLSGNTIYF	TGTGCCAGCAGTTACCTTCGGGGTCCTTCCCTCTCTGGAAACACCATATATTTT
TRBJ1-2	.	.	TRBV12-5	CASGMALSTTGGYTF	TGTGCTAGTGGAATGGCCCTATCTACGACTGGTGGCTACACCTTC
TRBJ1-1	.	.	TRBV11-2	CASSLIPYGNTEAFF	TGTGCCAGCAGCTTAATCCCCTATGGGAACACTGAAGCTTTCTTT
TRBJ2-4	.	TRBD1	TRBV27	CASSPGQVLAKNIQYF	TGTGCCAGCAGTCCAGGACAGGTCTTAGCCAAAAACATTCAGTACTTC
TRBJ1-2	.	TRBD1	TRBV2	CASSVDRGDYGYTF	TGTGCCAGCAGTGTAGACAGGGGGGATTATGGCTACACCTTC
TRBJ2-3	.	.	TRBV19	CASSPTHTDTQYF	TGTGCCAGTAGTCCGACGCACACAGATACGCAGTATTTT
TRBJ1-5	.	.	TRBV18	CASSPPGQGNQPQHF	TGTGCCAGCTCACCACCGGGTCAGGGCAATCAGCCCCAGCATTTT
TRBJ2-1	.	TRBD2	TRBV19	CASNSLAVTYNEQFF	TGTGCCAGTAACTCACTAGCGGTAACCTACAATGAGCAGTTCTTC
TRBJ2-7	few	TRBD1	TRBV29-1	CSVEIIGDRGYEQYF	TGCAGCGTTGAAATCATAGGGGACAGGGGCTACGAGCAGTACTTC
TRBJ2-1	few	TRBD1	TRBV27	CASSLLGQRDEQFF	TGTGCCAGCAGTTTATTGGGACAGAGGGATGAGCAGTTCTTC
TRBJ1-6	few	.	TRBV19	CASSISRDDNSPLHF	TGTGCCAGTAGTATTTCCAGGGATGATAATTCACCCCTCCACTTT
TRBJ1-6	.	.	TRBV12-5	CASGSHNSPLHF	TGTGCTAGTGGTTCCCATAATTCACCCCTCCACTTT
TRBJ2-2	.	TRBD1	TRBV6-5	CASSYGQGSGELFF	TGTGCCAGCAGTTACGGACAGGGGTCCGGGGAGCTGTTTTTT
TRBJ2-7	.	.	TRBV7-9	CASSFSNRTFPYEQYF	TGTGCCAGCAGCTTTTCGAATCGGACATTTCCCTACGAGCAGTACTTC
TRBJ1-2	.	.	TRBV7-3	CASSSSGGREGHGYTF	TGTGCCAGCAGCTCCAGTGGGGGCAGGGAAGGCCATGGCTACACCTTC
TRBJ2-5	.	TRBD2	TRBV30	CAWSVRVLAGQETQYF	TGTGCCTGGAGTGTACGGGTACTAGCGGGTCAAGAGACCCAGTACTTC
TRBJ1-5	.	.	TRBV6-2/TRBV6-3	CASSDGQPQHF	TGTGCCAGCAGTGATGGGCAGCCCCAGCATTTT